This T cell receptor (beta chain) comes out of a study of human T cells and chemical hapten exposure. Turning to the study itself: Scalp application of diphenylcyclopropenone was performed weekly in patients across the entire roughly 23-week study.

TCRdb independently ran MiXCR on the RACE reads; one entry per CDR3 protein. The sample has around 250,000 distinct CDR3 sequences; 7% to 10% are singletons. This clonotype was counted only a few times. Time point: pre-sensitization, week 0. This sample's treatment: therapeutic diphenylcyclopropenone sensitization with weekly scalp DPC. Germline CDR1 and CDR2: MNHNS and SASEGT. The CDR3 covers 15 residues. V was clipped by 8 bases and J by 4 bases; unmatched bases: 8. Sequences were derived from whole blood, sampled in connection with sensitization to the hapten diphenylcyclopropenone (DPC). This chain connects TRBV6-1 to TRBJ2-1, with 10 bases that match TRBD2. This TCR was sampled from a woman in her forties with alopecia areata. Some clones in this sample may be carry-over from other donors' samples. The DNA for the CDR3 is TGTGCCAGCGGAGCAGGACTAGCGGATTACAATGAGCAGTTCTTC. Encoded protein: CASGAGLADYNEQFF.